Below, 17 T cell receptor beta chains from the same sample are listed, as sequenced in a study of T cell changes during pregnancy in multiple sclerosis. Clones were read by immunoSEQ multiplex PCR, and TCRdb kept only the in-frame ones, dropping some. The sample carries tens of thousands of clones, 85% to 95% recorded once. This specimen was CD8+ T cells from peripheral blood mononuclear cells, taken in the third trimester of pregnancy. Receptor source: a female donor with multiple sclerosis, enrolled in a pregnancy study.

The rearrangement uses TRBV5-1 and TRBJ2-1; 7 bases align to TRBD2. After removal of 1 base from V and 7 bases from J, the junction contained 11 bases not matched to a gene. The CDR3 runs to 16 residues. Germline CDR1 reads SGHRS; CDR2 reads YFSETQ. CDR3 region: CASSLTEGGSWNEQFF. In DNA form, the CDR3 reads TGCGCCAGCAGCTTGACAGAGGGAGGGAGCTGGAATGAGCAGTTCTTC. Based on the CDR3 plus reference TRBV5-1 and TRBJ2-1, the full variable domain is KAGVTQTPRYLIKTRGQQVTLSCSPISGHRSVSWYQQTPGQGLQFLFEYFSETQRNKGNFPGRFSGRQFSNSRSEMNVSTLELGDSALYLCASSLTEGGSWNEQFFGPGTRLTVL.

V gene TRBV9 combines with J gene TRBJ2-1, with 8 nucleotides matching TRBD1. V lost 4 bases and J lost 7; bases outside the gene matches: 16. This CDR3 is built from 17 residues. CDR1 is SGDLS and CDR2 is YYNGEE in the germline V gene. The CDR3 is CASSISRETGVQNEQFF. The CDR3 DNA sequence: TGTGCCAGCAGCATATCACGGGAGACAGGGGTACAGAATGAGCAGTTCTTC.

The rearrangement joins TRBV9 to TRBJ2-4; 10 nucleotides agree with TRBD2. Germline CDR1 and CDR2: SGDLS and YYNGEE. The junction had 6 bases not matched to a gene; V was cut back by 5 bases and J by 1 base. CDR3 length: 16 residues. CDR3 sequence reads: CASSNSGGLAKNIQYF. The CDR3 DNA reads as TGTGCCAGCAGTAATAGCGGGGGGCTTGCCAAAAACATTCAGTACTTC. The whole variable domain, filled in from reference TRBV9 and TRBJ2-4, reads DSGVTQTPKHLITATGQRVTLRCSPRSGDLSVYWYQQSLDQGLQFLIQYYNGEERAKGNILERFSAQQFPDLHSELNLSSLELGDSALYFCASSNSGGLAKNIQYFGAGTRLSVL.

The J gene is TRBJ2-2, the V gene TRBV19; 9 bases map to TRBD1. Trimming at V came to 7 bases and at J to 5 bases, leaving 11 bases not matched to a gene. Germline assignment: CDR1 LNHDA and CDR2 SQIVND (reference sequence). This CDR3 spans 16 amino acids. This CDR3 reads CASKDRTTGGTGELFF. The CDR3 DNA follows: TGTGCCAGTAAGGATCGTACGACAGGGGGTACCGGGGAGCTGTTTTTT.

CDR3 bases: TGTGCCAGCATCCGCGCGGGAGGGGGGGCCAATGAGCAGTTCTTC. This sequence encodes CASIRAGGGANEQFF. This sequence joins TRBV13 and TRBJ2-1; 9 bases are shared with TRBD2. Germline V gives CDR1 PRHDT, CDR2 FYEKMQ (reference sequence). V lost 7 bases to trimming and J lost 6 bases; unmatched junction nucleotides: 10. The CDR3 loop spans 15 amino acids.

This sequence joins TRBV19 and TRBJ1-5; 7 positions agree with TRBD1. The trim removed 2 bases at V and 1 base at J, leaving 2 bases unmatched. This CDR3 spans 15 amino acids. Per the germline V gene, CDR1 is LNHDA and CDR2 is SQIVND (reference sequence). The CDR3, as DNA: TGTGCCAGTAGTATAATGGACAGGAGCAATCAGCCCCAGCATTTT. Translating gives CASSIMDRSNQPQHF. Full variable domain (remainder filled in from reference TRBV19 and TRBJ1-5): DGGITQSPKYLFRKEGQNVTLSCEQNLNHDAMYWYRQDPGQGLRLIYYSQIVNDFQKGDIAEGYSVSREKKESFPLTVTSAQKNPTAFYLCASSIMDRSNQPQHFGDGTRLSIL.

The chain recombines TRBV6-1 with TRBJ2-4; 11 nucleotides agree with TRBD1. V shed 1 base, J shed 16 bases, and the junction held 15 bases outside the gene matches. Germline lookup yields CDR1 MNHNS and CDR2 SASEGT. The CDR3 is made up of 16 amino acids. The CDR3 loop reads CASSEGPGTGGFFGYF. CDR3 coding DNA: TGTGCCAGCAGTGAAGGCCCCGGGACAGGGGGTTTTTTTGGCTACTTC.

This clone was observed a few times. This rearrangement joins TRBV4-2 to TRBJ2-1; the match to TRBD2 covers 10 bases. The CDR3 length is 16 residues. V shed 0 bases and J 6 bases; nucleotides not matched to a gene: 5. In germline, CDR1 is LGHNA, CDR2 YNFKEQ. CDR3 in amino acids: CASSQDPSGGANEQFF. As DNA, the CDR3 is TGTGCCAGCAGCCAAGATCCCAGCGGGGGGGCCAATGAGCAGTTCTTC.

This clone was seen at least ten times. The rearrangement joins TRBV6-4 to TRBJ2-1; TRBD1 is a possible D gene (6 bases). This CDR3 is built from 15 residues. Germline lookup yields CDR1 MRHNA and CDR2 SNTAGT. Trimming pared 3 bases from V and 2 bases from J, leaving 11 bases between. CDR3 coding DNA: TGTGCCAGCAGTGAAAGGACAGAAGCCTACAATGAGCAGTTCTTC. It specifies CASSERTEAYNEQFF.

The genes are TRBV5-1 and TRBJ1-6, with 7 bases matching TRBD1. V shed 4 bases, J shed 9 bases, and the junction held 4 bases outside the gene matches. Germline-derived CDR1 and CDR2 are SGHRS and YFSETQ. The CDR3 is 13 residues long. The chain's CDR3 is CASSKGDSSPLHF. The CDR3 DNA sequence: TGCGCCAGCAGCAAAGGGGACAGTTCACCCCTCCACTTT. Full variable domain (remainder filled in from reference TRBV5-1 and TRBJ1-6): KAGVTQTPRYLIKTRGQQVTLSCSPISGHRSVSWYQQTPGQGLQFLFEYFSETQRNKGNFPGRFSGRQFSNSRSEMNVSTLELGDSALYLCASSKGDSSPLHFGNGTRLTVT.

This chain uses TRBV19 with TRBJ1-1, with 9 bases fitting TRBD1. After removal of 7 bases from V and 5 bases from J, the junction contained 8 bases not matched to a gene. The length of the CDR3 is 14 residues. Per the germline V gene, CDR1 is LNHDA and CDR2 is SQIVND (reference sequence). CDR3 coding DNA: TGTGCCAGTACCCATGGACAGGGGAGGACTGAAGCTTTCTTT. This sequence encodes CASTHGQGRTEAFF.

The V call is TRBV11-3, the J call TRBJ2-1; 7 bases align to TRBD1. Germline values: CDR1 SGHNT, CDR2 YENEEA. This CDR3 has 15 residues. Germline trimming cut 4 bases from V and 2 bases from J; bases unmatched to any gene: 5. CDR3 region: CASSSTGSPYNEQFF. In nucleotides, the CDR3 is TGTGCCAGCAGCTCGACAGGGTCTCCCTACAATGAGCAGTTCTTC.

This chain uses TRBV5-4 with TRBJ2-1; 9 bases line up with TRBD2. Per germline, CDR1 SGHNT and CDR2 YYREEE (reference sequence). This CDR3 has 16 residues. The V segment lost 0 bases and the J segment 4 bases; nucleotides outside the gene matches: 5. CDR3 sequence reads: CASSLEAGGLYNEQFF. The CDR3 nucleotides are TGTGCCAGCAGCTTGGAGGCGGGGGGGCTTTACAATGAGCAGTTCTTC.

This chain connects TRBV5-6 to TRBJ2-7; 7 bases agree with TRBD1. From germline, CDR1 is SGHDT and CDR2 YYEEEE. The trim removed 3 bases at V and 0 bases at J, leaving 3 bases unmatched. The CDR3 is 14 residues long. The CDR3 sequence: CASSWGQSSYEQYF. CDR3 DNA sequence: TGTGCCAGCAGCTGGGGACAGAGCTCCTACGAGCAGTACTTC.

This chain connects TRBV2 to TRBJ2-7; TRBD1 agrees at 9 bases. The CDR3 is made up of 13 amino acids. Germline CDR1 SNHLY, CDR2 FYNNEI. Trimming at V came to 7 bases and at J to 7 bases, leaving 8 bases not matched to a gene. CDR3 residues: CASILQGAGEQYF. The CDR3 bases are TGTGCCAGCATTTTACAGGGGGCTGGAGAGCAGTACTTC.

The chain couples TRBV19 to TRBJ2-5; the match to TRBD2 covers 9 bases. Germline V gene sequence: CDR1 LNHDA, CDR2 SQIVND (reference sequence). V was pared by 3 bases and J by 5 bases, with 7 bases of the junction left unmatched. The CDR3 loop spans 15 amino acids. The CDR3: CASSMYSGGWETQYF. CDR3 nucleotide sequence: TGTGCCAGTAGTATGTATAGCGGGGGTTGGGAGACCCAGTACTTC.

V usage is TRBV6-6 and J usage is TRBJ2-7, with TRBD1 matching 7 bases. This CDR3 is 16 amino acids long. Trimming at V came to 6 bases and at J to 0 bases, leaving 11 bases not matched to a gene. Per the germline V gene, CDR1 is MNHNY and CDR2 is SVGAGI (reference sequence). The CDR3: CASSPTGVASSYEQYF. The CDR3 DNA is TGTGCCAGCAGCCCAACAGGGGTGGCCTCCTCCTACGAGCAGTACTTC.